This T cell receptor beta chain was documented in a study of blood T cell repertoires in COVID-19. Repertoires were generated with immunoSEQ multiplex PCR, while TCRdb's copy carries only in-frame clones and drops some. The repertoire consists of roughly 200,000 clones, with 90% to 95% occurring once and the leading ten covering 0.6% to 0.8%. The TCR originated in a man aged 30 to 45 with COVID-19, enrolled during active disease. The material sequenced was peripheral blood.

The CDR3 DNA is TGCGCCAGCAGCCAAGATAGGCAGGATAACTATGGCTACACCTTC. It codes for CASSQDRQDNYGYTF. The chain recombines TRBV4-1 with TRBJ1-2; unclear D gene. The CDR3 runs to 15 residues. Germline V gives CDR1 MGHRA, CDR2 YSYEKL. V gave up 0 bases and J gave up 1 base, with 9 bases separating them.